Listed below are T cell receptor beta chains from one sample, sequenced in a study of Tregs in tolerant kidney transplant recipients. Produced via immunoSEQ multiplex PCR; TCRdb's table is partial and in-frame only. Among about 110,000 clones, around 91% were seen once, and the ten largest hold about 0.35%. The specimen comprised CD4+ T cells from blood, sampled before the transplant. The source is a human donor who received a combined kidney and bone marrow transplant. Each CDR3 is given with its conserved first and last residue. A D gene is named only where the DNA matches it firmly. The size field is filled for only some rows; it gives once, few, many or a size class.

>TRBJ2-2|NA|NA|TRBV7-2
TGTGCCAGCAGCTTAGTCGGTGGCAGACTGAACACCGGGGAGCTGTTTTTT
CASSLVGGRLNTGELFF
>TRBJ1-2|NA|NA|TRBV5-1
TGCGCCAGCAGCTTGTCGACTGGTCTTAACTATGGCTACACCTTC
CASSLSTGLNYGYTF
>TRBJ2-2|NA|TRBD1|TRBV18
TGTGCCAGCTCACCACCCCGGACAGGGGCGAACACCGGGGAGCTGTTTTTT
CASSPPRTGANTGELFF
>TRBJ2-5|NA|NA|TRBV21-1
TGTGCCAGCAGGGGGGGATGGACAGGGTACCAAGAGACCCAGTACTTC
CASRGGWTGYQETQYF
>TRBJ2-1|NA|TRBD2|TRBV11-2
TGTGCCAGCAGCCCGATCCAACGGACTAGCGGCACCTACAATGAGCAGTTCTTC
CASSPIQRTSGTYNEQFF
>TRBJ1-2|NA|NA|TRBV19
TGTGCCAGTAGTATAGAGAGAAGCTATGGCTACACCTTC
CASSIERSYGYTF
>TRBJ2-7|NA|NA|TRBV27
TGTGCCAGCAGCCCTGATCCGAGAAGGGGGGGAACCTACGAGCAGTACTTC
CASSPDPRRGGTYEQYF
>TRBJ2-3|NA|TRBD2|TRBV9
TGTGCCAGCAGCGTGGGGACTAGCGCTGGGGGAGATACGCAGTATTTT
CASSVGTSAGGDTQYF
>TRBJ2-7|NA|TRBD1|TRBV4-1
TGCGCCAGCAGCCAAGCCCCGGGACAGGGATCCTACGAGCAGTACTTC
CASSQAPGQGSYEQYF
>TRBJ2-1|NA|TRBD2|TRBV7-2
TGTGCCAGCACCATTGAGACTAGCGGGAGGGAGCAGTTCTTC
CASTIETSGREQFF
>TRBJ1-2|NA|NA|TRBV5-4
TGTGCCAGCAGCATTTCCCTCAGGGCCAACTATGGCTACACCTTC
CASSISLRANYGYTF
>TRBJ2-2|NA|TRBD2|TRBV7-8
TGTGCCAGCAGCATAACTAGCGGGTGGAACACCGGGGAGCTGTTTTTT
CASSITSGWNTGELFF
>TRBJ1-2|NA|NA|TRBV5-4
TGTGCCAGCAGCTTCCTCACCTCCAGGGGATCCCTAGTCTATGGCTACACCTTC
CASSFLTSRGSLVYGYTF
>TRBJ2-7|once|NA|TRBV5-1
TGCGCCAGCAGCTTAGAACAGGGTGTTCCTGGGCAGTACTTC
CASSLEQGVPGQYF
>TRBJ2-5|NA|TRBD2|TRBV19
TGTGCCAGTAGTATAGCGGGAGGGAGGGTAGAGACCCAGTACTTC
CASSIAGGRVETQYF
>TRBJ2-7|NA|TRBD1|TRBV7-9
TGTGCCAGCAGCGCTTTTACAGGGGGCGGCTCTAAAGATCCCTACGAGCAGTACTTC
CASSAFTGGGSKDPYEQYF
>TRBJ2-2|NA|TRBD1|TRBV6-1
TGTGCCAGCACCAGGACAGGGTGGACCGGGGAGCTGTTTTTT
CASTRTGWTGELFF
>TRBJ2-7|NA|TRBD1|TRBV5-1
TGCGCCAGCAGCTTGGGGACAGGATCTAACTCCTACGAGCAGTACTTC
CASSLGTGSNSYEQYF
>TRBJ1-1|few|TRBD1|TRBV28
TGTGCCAGCAGCAGTGACAGGGGGCGCGTACGGTCCCTAACTGAAGCTTTCTTT
CASSSDRGRVRSLTEAFF
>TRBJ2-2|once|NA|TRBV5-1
TGCGCCAGCAGCTTGGAGGGGGTTGGCGGGGAGCTGTTTTTT
CASSLEGVGGELFF